This T cell receptor beta chain was documented in a study of chemoradiotherapy in HPV16-positive cancers. Study conclusions and caveats: Non-HPV-specific T cells did not expand in tumors during treatment, whereas candidate HPV-specific clones and E7-related motifs did.

The length of the CDR3 is 12 residues. The trim removed 10 bases at V and 6 bases at J, leaving 7 bases unmatched. From germline, CDR1 is SGHAT and CDR2 FQNNGV. On this clone: What it binds is not known.

The assay was immunoSEQ multiplex PCR, and TCRdb's table has in-frame clones only and misses some. The sample holds about 29,000 clones, approximately 91% seen once. Sequenced material: blood, taken from a patient who underwent chemoradiotherapy. This sequence originates from a human donor with HPV-associated anogenital cancer. The chain links TRBV11-2 to TRBJ2-7, with TRBD2 identical over 9 bases. The CDR3 sequence is CATAGGPSEQYF. DNA of the CDR3: TGTGCCACGGCGGGAGGGCCGAGCGAGCAGTACTTC.